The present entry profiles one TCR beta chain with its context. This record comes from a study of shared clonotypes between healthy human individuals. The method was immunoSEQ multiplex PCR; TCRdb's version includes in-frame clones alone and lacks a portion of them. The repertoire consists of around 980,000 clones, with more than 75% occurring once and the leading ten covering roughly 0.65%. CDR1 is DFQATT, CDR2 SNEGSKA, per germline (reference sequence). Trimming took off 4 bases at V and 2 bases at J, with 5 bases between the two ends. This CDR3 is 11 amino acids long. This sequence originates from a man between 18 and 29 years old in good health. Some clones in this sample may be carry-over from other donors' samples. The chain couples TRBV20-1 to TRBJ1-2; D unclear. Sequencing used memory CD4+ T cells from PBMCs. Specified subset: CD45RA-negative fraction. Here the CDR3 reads CSATINYGYTF. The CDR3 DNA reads TGCAGTGCTACTATAAACTATGGCTACACCTTC.